This T cell receptor beta chain was documented in a study of blood T cell repertoires in COVID-19 (dated by TCRdb to 2020 to 2021). In the study overall: Samples covering the acute and convalescent phases of COVID-19 were provided by collaborators in the United States, Italy and Spain. The prospective study material was composed of cDNA or gDNA derived from T cells, B-cell-depleted T cells, or PBMCs. Subjects who had been exposed to COVID-19, were actively infected with it, or had recovered from it provided the deeply sampled blood TCRbeta repertoires that made up the dataset. The repertoires were made available in a free public database intended to serve as a resource for research on the immune response to SARS-CoV-2. Samples came from the ongoing ImmuneRACE study (first 160 participants) plus 1,254 subjects from 6 global collaborators. The sample metadata nearly always contained a de-identified subject ID, COVID-19 status, age in years and sex. Where HLA class I and class II types were available, the types were taken from metadata supplied by the sample provider, not from assay-based typing.

TCRbeta CDR3 regions were amplified from genomic DNA by means of the immunoSEQ Assay, a bias-controlled multiplex PCR. Processing in the source paper ran as follows. Within the assay, amplification of reference gene primers was used to estimate how many nucleated cells each sample contained. Sequence reads were collapsed and filtered to measure the absolute abundance of every unique TCRbeta CDR3 rearrangement. For each sample, productive Simpson clonality was calculated as the square root of Simpson's diversity index over productive rearrangements. Not all clones reach the TCRdb copy of this immuneACCESS table, which keeps in-frame sequences only. Checked studies attribute under half of the gap to unresolved V genes and leave the rest unexplained. The V and J calls and the clone size are those of that table, but D and trimming were determined from the DNA. The sample table contains a few hundred thousand clones; only one count was recorded for around 87% of them. Roughly 10% of the sample lies in the top ten.

Broad study findings and their caveats: The amount of clinical and demographic metadata varied by source and participant and was provided uncurated.

One collaborating source in Seattle enrolled patients during active infection and followed them longitudinally through the course of disease. The collaborating institutions used their own protocols to collect whole blood in K2EDTA tubes. For TCRbeta analysis, collaborators shipped samples in one of three forms: frozen whole blood, isolated PBMCs, or DNA extracted from either of those sample types. The germline V gene provides CDR1 SNHLY and CDR2 FYNNEI. V was cut back by 7 bases and J by 5 bases, leaving a gap of 12 bases between them. Inclusive of the bounding cysteine and phenylalanine, the CDR3 is 12 residues long. This entry keeps only the CDR3 DNA: 36 bases, framed from base 1. Points on this clone: It has no known antigen specificity. No base-level quality is on record; no much larger clone is a single base apart.

The TCR was taken from a woman younger than 45 with COVID-19, enrolled during active disease. The chain joins TRBV2 to TRBJ2-7; no D gene call is confident. Sequences were obtained from peripheral blood. The nucleotide sequence reads TGTGCCAGCATCCAGGCAGGTAACGAGCAGTACTTC. Translated, this gives CASIQAGNEQYF.